What follows is one TCR beta chain and its context. There is no known antigen for this receptor. Nothing much larger sits one base from this clone, and base qualities are not available. Including cysteine and phenylalanine, the CDR3 has 13 amino acids. Only the CDR3 portion is preserved as DNA: 39 bases, with reading frame beginning at the first base. V is pared back by 2 bases and J by 9 bases, with 8 bases lying between the germline termini. The immunoSEQ Assay was used to sequence TCRbeta CDR3 regions. After extraction, genomic DNA underwent amplification by bias-controlled multiplex PCR, followed by high-throughput sequencing. The study's processing was this. Collapsing and filtering of sequences were performed to quantify the absolute abundance of each unique TCRbeta CDR3 region. Usable DNA was measured by amplifying reference genes present in all nucleated cells, and TCRbeta template counts were normalized to that usable DNA to estimate T cell fraction. Repertoire TCRs were annotated as SARS-CoV-2-specific when V gene, CDR3 amino acid sequence and J gene were exactly matched to a known reactive TCR set. MIRA supplied the reference SARS-CoV-2 TCR set, which was filtered for enrichment in COVID-19-positive ImmuneCODE repertoires so that public or cross-reactive TCRs were removed. Drawing on the MIRA antigens, annotated TCRs were analysed further at the level of specific ORF or position within ORF. Depth was the summed frequency of annotated unique rearrangements, while breadth was defined as annotated unique rearrangements over total unique productive rearrangements. Group comparisons of TCR breadth used two-sided Wilcoxon rank-sum tests. TCRdb took over this immuneACCESS table, retaining in-frame rearrangements with V and J assigned. Such tables are incomplete; in checked studies, under half of the missing clones stem from an unresolved V gene, and the remainder is unexplained. That table gives V, J and clone size, and the DNA gave D and trimming. The sample table records around 320,000 clones; around 84% of these occur just once. The leading ten clones occupy around 1.9% of the sample.

The record originates from a study of Ad26.COV2.S vaccination and SARS-CoV-2 variants (dated by TCRdb to the early 2020s). About the study as a whole: Donors in the vaccine arm were drawn from COV1001, a multicentre, randomized, double-blind, placebo-controlled phase I-IIa trial testing Ad26.COV2.S in healthy adults. Ad26.COV2.S was administered intramuscularly at 5 x 10^10 or 1 x 10^11 viral particles, either as a single shot or as two shots given 56 days apart. TCRbeta repertoire sequencing served as the tool for gauging how specific and how broad the SARS-CoV-2-reactive T cell receptors were following Ad26.COV2.S vaccination. The TCR-sequenced set comprised approximately 32 samples: 19 Ad26.COV2.S vaccine recipients, 5 placebo recipients and 8 SARS-CoV-2 convalescent individuals. Trial participants were randomized into five groups of five, in which low-dose or high-dose Ad26.COV2.S was given once or twice, or placebo was given on both occasions. Investigators remained blinded to trial group allocation during experiments and outcome assessment.

What this sample's treatment or condition label stands for: around 19 received Ad26.COV2.S at low or high dose, single or two shots; about 5 received placebo; per-sample allocation not given. For vaccine and placebo recipients, repertoires were sequenced using samples collected on day 63 after the first injection. In Cohort 1b, 25 adults aged 18-55 years were enrolled at a single site in Boston, USA, between 29 July and 7 August 2020. Ad26.COV2.S was a replication-incompetent adenovirus type 26 vector that expressed a prefusion-stabilized SARS-CoV-2 spike protein derived from the original Wuhan strain. What the study reported, not specific to this receptor: Substantial breadth of spike-specific CD8+ and CD4+ T cell responses was reported after vaccination. It was noted by the authors that total T cell responses may have been underestimated by the TCR breadth and depth analyses. Vaccine and placebo recipients had similar non-spike TCR breadth, a finding consistent with the vaccine containing only spike. Higher spike-specific TCR breadth was observed in Ad26.COV2.S recipients than in placebo recipients (P = 0.0014). The study was not powered to compare responses between vaccine doses or regimens.

The specimen comprised peripheral blood, sampled in a trial of Ad26.COV2.S vaccine versus placebo. This chain is built from TRBV12-3 or TRBV12-4 and TRBJ1-6, with TRBD1 perhaps the D gene, on 5 matching bases. The source is a person between 18 and 65 years old who received the Ad26.COV2.S COVID-19 vaccine or a placebo. In nucleotides, the sequence is TGTGCCAGCAGTTTATGGGGGGGTTCACCCCTCCACTTT. Protein translation: CASSLWGGSPLHF.